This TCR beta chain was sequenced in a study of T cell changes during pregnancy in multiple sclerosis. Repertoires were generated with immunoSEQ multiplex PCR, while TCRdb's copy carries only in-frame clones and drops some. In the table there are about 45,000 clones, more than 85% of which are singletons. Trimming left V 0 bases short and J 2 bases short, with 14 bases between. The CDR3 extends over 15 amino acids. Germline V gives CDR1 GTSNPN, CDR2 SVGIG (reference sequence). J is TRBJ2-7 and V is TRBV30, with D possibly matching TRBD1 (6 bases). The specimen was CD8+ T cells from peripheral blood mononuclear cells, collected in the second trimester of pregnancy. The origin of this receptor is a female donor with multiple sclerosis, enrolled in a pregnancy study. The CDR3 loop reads CAWSVTDRYPYEQYF. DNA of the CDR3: TGTGCCTGGAGTGTAACTGACAGGTACCCCTACGAGCAGTACTTC.